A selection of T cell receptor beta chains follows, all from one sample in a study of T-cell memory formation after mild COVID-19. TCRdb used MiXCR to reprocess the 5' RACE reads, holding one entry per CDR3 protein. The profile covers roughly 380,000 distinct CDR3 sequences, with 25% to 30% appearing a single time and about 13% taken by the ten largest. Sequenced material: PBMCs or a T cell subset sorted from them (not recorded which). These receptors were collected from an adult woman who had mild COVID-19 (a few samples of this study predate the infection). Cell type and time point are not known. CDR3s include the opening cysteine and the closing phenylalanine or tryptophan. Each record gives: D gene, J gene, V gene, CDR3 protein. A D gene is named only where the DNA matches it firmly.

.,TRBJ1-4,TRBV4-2,CASSQETANYATNEKLFF
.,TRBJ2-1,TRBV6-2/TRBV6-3,CASSYEFSSYNEQFF
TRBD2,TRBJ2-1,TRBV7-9,CASSLDQGGGPYNEQFF
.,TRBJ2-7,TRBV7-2,CASSLIGGREQYF
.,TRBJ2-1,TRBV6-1,CAAEGMVEQFF
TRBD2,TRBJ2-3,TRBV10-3,CAIGVGGASTDTQYF
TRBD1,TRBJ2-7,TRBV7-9,CASSLATGVHGEQYF
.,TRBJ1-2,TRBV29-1,CSVGGGHDGYTF
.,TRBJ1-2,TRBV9,CASSASGQTGPDGYGYTF
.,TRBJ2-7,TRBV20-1,CSAREGFTYEQYF
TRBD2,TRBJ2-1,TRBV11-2,CASSSLADSSYNEQFF
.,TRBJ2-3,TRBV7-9,CASSSNVTVLSTDTQYF
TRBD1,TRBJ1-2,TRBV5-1,CASSLTGEEGYTF
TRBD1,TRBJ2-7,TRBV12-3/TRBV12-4,CASSGTGSLGGEQYF
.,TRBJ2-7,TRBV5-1,CASSLGIGAYEQYF
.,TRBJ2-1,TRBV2,CASRELDNEQFF
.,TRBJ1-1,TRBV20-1,CSARDLRDVSITGF
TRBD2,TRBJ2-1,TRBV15,CATSRDYSGTHNEQFF
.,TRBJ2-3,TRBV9,CASSVGPGVGTDTQYF
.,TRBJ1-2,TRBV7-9,CASSLNSGYDGYTF
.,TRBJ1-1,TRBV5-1,CASSLDVVPGAFF
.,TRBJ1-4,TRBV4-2,CASSQDAALGEKLFF